A selection of T cell receptor beta chains follows, all from one sample in a study of vaccination and CD4 T cells after COVID-19. TCRdb ran MiXCR on the PCR reads and lists one entry per CDR3 protein. Here the sample spans several thousand distinct CDR3 sequences, 55% to 60% being singletons. The antigens for these receptors are not known. The sample taken for sequencing was CD4+ T cells from blood, cultured in vitro. These receptors came from a human donor who had recovered from COVID-19. Each CDR3 is given with its conserved first and last residue. The D gene is left open where the match is weak. Expanded clones get a size class; other rows say once, few or many, or leave the size out.

>-|TRBJ2-7|TRBV6-1|-
CASSEFAVRQVREQYF
TGTGCCAGCAGTGAATTTGCAGTTCGGCAAGTACGCGAGCAGTACTTC
>-|TRBJ2-3|TRBV27|-
CASSPRFGTGTDTQYF
TGTGCCAGCAGTCCGCGATTTGGAACTGGCACAGATACGCAGTATTTT
>-|TRBJ1-2|TRBV12-3/TRBV12-4|-
CASSFVGNYGYTF
TGTGCCAGCAGTTTTGTGGGCAACTATGGCTACACCTTC
>TRBD2|TRBJ2-2|TRBV6-1|-
CASRGVNTGELFF
TGTGCCAGCCGGGGGGTCAACACCGGGGAGCTGTTTTTT
>TRBD1|TRBJ1-2|TRBV19|-
CASSNVQGADGYTF
TGTGCCAGTAGTAATGTACAGGGGGCGGATGGCTACACCTTC
>-|TRBJ2-5|TRBV9|-
CASSMGAVQETQYF
TGTGCCAGCAGCATGGGGGCGGTGCAAGAGACCCAGTACTTC
>-|TRBJ2-3|TRBV20-1|-
CSASAGNTDTQYF
TGCAGTGCTAGTGCGGGAAATACAGATACGCAGTATTTT
>-|TRBJ2-1|TRBV7-2|-
CASSSRDNEQFF
TGTGCCAGCAGCTCCCGTGACAATGAGCAGTTCTTC
>-|TRBJ1-2|TRBV10-3|large
CAISGGNLQNYGYTF
TGTGCCATCAGTGGCGGGAACTTACAAAACTATGGCTACACCTTC
>-|TRBJ1-1|TRBV6-2/TRBV6-3|few
CASSSPTTYNAAFF
TGTGCCAGCAGTAGCCCTACCACCTATAATGCAGCTTTCTTT
>TRBD1|TRBJ1-2|TRBV5-5|medium-sized
CASGQETPNYGYTF
TGTGCCAGCGGACAGGAAACCCCTAACTATGGCTACACCTTC
>-|TRBJ2-4|TRBV20-1|once
CSAQRGAGIQYF
TGCAGTGCTCAACGAGGGGCTGGGATTCAGTACTTC
>TRBD2|TRBJ2-5|TRBV20-1|-
CSARGIGLAGVQKTQYF
TGCAGTGCTAGAGGGATAGGACTAGCGGGAGTACAAAAGACCCAGTACTTC
>-|TRBJ2-7|TRBV20-1|few
CSATGPRNEQYF
TGCAGTGCTACGGGACCGAGGAACGAGCAGTACTTC
>-|TRBJ2-7|TRBV23-1|-
CASSQSTRWEQYF
TGCGCCAGCAGTCAATCAACTAGGTGGGAGCAGTACTTC
>-|TRBJ2-7|TRBV30|few
CAWKLGQTSYEQYF
TGTGCCTGGAAACTAGGCCAGACCAGCTACGAGCAGTACTTC
>TRBD2|TRBJ2-3|TRBV20-1|-
CSANDGRATQYF
TGCAGTGCTAATGATGGGAGGGCCACGCAGTATTTT
>-|TRBJ2-3|TRBV27|-
CASSQADTQYF
TGTGCCAGCAGTCAGGCCGATACGCAGTATTTT
>-|TRBJ1-1|TRBV18|-
CASSPSASGTEAFF
TGTGCCAGCTCACCATCAGCATCCGGCACTGAAGCTTTCTTT
>-|TRBJ2-1|TRBV7-2|-
CASSLGGFTRYNEQFF
TGTGCCAGCAGCTTAGGGGGGTTTACCCGCTACAATGAGCAGTTCTTC
>TRBD1|TRBJ1-2|TRBV10-1|few
CASRAGTGGADGYTF
TGCGCCAGCAGGGCTGGGACAGGGGGCGCAGATGGCTACACCTTC
>-|TRBJ1-5|TRBV6-5|-
CASSYSRMGILSNQPQHF
TGTGCCAGCAGTTACTCGAGAATGGGAATCCTGAGCAATCAGCCCCAGCATTTT
>-|TRBJ1-1|TRBV7-8|medium-sized
CASSLRGATNTEAFF
TGTGCCAGCAGCTTACGGGGGGCTACTAACACTGAAGCTTTCTTT
>-|TRBJ2-1|TRBV27|-
CASGRGGYMGDNEQFF
TGTGCCAGCGGAAGAGGAGGGTATATGGGGGACAATGAGCAGTTCTTC
>-|TRBJ1-5|TRBV19|-
CASSPPGIGGQPQHF
TGTGCCAGTAGTCCCCCGGGGATCGGGGGTCAGCCCCAGCATTTT
>-|TRBJ1-1|TRBV27|-
CASSLFFRGVPGTEAFF
TGTGCCAGCAGTTTATTTTTTCGGGGTGTTCCGGGCACTGAAGCTTTCTTT
>-|TRBJ2-3|TRBV6-1|-
CASRSTTDTQYF
TGTGCCAGCAGATCGACAACAGATACGCAGTATTTT
>TRBD1|TRBJ1-2|TRBV5-6|-
CASSPQDRDYGYTF
TGTGCCAGCAGCCCCCAAGACAGGGACTATGGCTACACCTTC
>TRBD1|TRBJ2-1|TRBV7-6|-
CASSLGTGAFSSYNEQFF
TGTGCCAGCAGCTTAGGGACAGGGGCCTTCAGCTCCTACAATGAGCAGTTCTTC
>-|TRBJ1-5|TRBV19|-
CASSIRGDQPQHF
TGTGCCAGTAGTATAAGAGGGGATCAGCCCCAGCATTTT
>TRBD1|TRBJ2-5|TRBV2|-
CASSEGQGETQYF
TGTGCCAGCAGTGAGGGACAGGGAGAGACCCAGTACTTC
>-|TRBJ1-1|TRBV7-2|-
CASSLSGPVGAFF
TGTGCCAGCAGCTTATCCGGGCCAGTCGGGGCTTTCTTT
>-|TRBJ1-3|TRBV6-5|-
CASSLTGSGNTIYF
TGTGCCAGCAGTTTGACGGGGTCTGGAAACACCATATATTTT
>TRBD1|TRBJ1-2|TRBV2|-
CASSLQGAEYGYTF
TGTGCCAGCAGCCTACAGGGGGCGGAATATGGCTACACCTTC
>TRBD1|TRBJ2-7|TRBV24-1|-
CATSADRAPYEQYF
TGTGCCACCAGCGCGGACAGGGCTCCCTACGAGCAGTACTTC
>TRBD2|TRBJ2-5|TRBV19|-
CASSPGTSGGETQYF
TGTGCCAGTAGTCCCGGGACTAGCGGGGGGGAGACCCAGTACTTC
>-|TRBJ1-2|TRBV6-1|once
CASTLGTNYGYTF
TGTGCCAGCACTCTGGGCACCAACTATGGCTACACCTTC
>-|TRBJ2-7|TRBV18|once
CASSPRGGEQYF
TGTGCCAGCTCACCACGGGGAGGCGAGCAGTACTTC
>-|TRBJ1-2|TRBV6-1|-
CASSVGRGAYGYTF
TGTGCCAGCAGTGTGGGCCGAGGTGCCTATGGCTACACCTTC
>-|TRBJ2-3|TRBV12-3/TRBV12-4|-
CASSYSTGWADTQYF
TGTGCCAGCTCCTATTCTACAGGGTGGGCAGATACGCAGTATTTT
>-|TRBJ1-4|TRBV20-1|few
CSARVPRTQNEKLFF
TGCAGTGCTAGAGTACCCCGTACTCAAAATGAAAAACTGTTTTTT
>-|TRBJ1-1|TRBV15|-
CATSNINRAVGGAEAFF
TGTGCCACCAGCAACATAAATAGGGCGGTCGGAGGCGCTGAAGCTTTCTTT
>-|TRBJ2-2|TRBV29-1|-
CSVSSATGELFF
TGCAGCGTTTCTTCGGCCACCGGGGAGCTGTTTTTT